This entry is about one T cell receptor beta chain. This record belongs to a study of T-cell memory formation after mild COVID-19. TCRdb reprocessed the 5' RACE reads via MiXCR and lists one record per CDR3 protein. The sample includes hundreds of thousands of distinct CDR3 sequences, roughly 17% of them seen just once. The CDR3 totals 16 residues. Trimming stripped 1 base from V and 2 bases from J, with 15 bases between. The germline gives CDR1 SGHTA, CDR2 FQGNSA. This receptor was identified in an adult woman who had mild COVID-19 (a few samples of this study predate the infection). Cell type and time point are not known. The chain joins TRBV7-2 to TRBJ2-7, with unresolved D. Sequencing was done on a sample of PBMCs or a T cell subset sorted from them (not recorded which). The CDR3 spells CASSLGPSTGTYEQYF. For the CDR3, the DNA is TGTGCCAGCAGCTTAGGGCCTTCGACGGGTACCTACGAGCAGTACTTC. Supplemented by reference TRBV7-2 and TRBJ2-7, the full variable domain reads GAGVSQSPSNKVTEKGKDVELRCDPISGHTALYWYRQSLGQGLEFLIYFQGNSAPDKSGLPSDRFSAERTGGSVSTLTIQRTQQEDSAVYLCASSLGPSTGTYEQYFGPGTRLTVT.